The 16 T cell receptor beta chains below were found in one sample sequenced in a study of blood T cell repertoires in COVID-19. The data were produced by immunoSEQ multiplex PCR, yet TCRdb's version contains in-frame clones alone and is incomplete. The sample carries 150,000 to 200,000 clones, 75% to 90% recorded once. The sample taken for sequencing was peripheral blood. Every receptor here comes from a woman between 65 and 79 years old with COVID-19, enrolled during active disease.

The chain carries TRBV21-1 and TRBJ1-1; the tabulated D call, TRBD1, remains unverified against the DNA. TRBV21-1 is flagged as a pseudogene. The CDR3 runs to 17 residues. The CDR3 nucleotides read TGTGCCAGCAGCAAACCTCTAAGGGGGCGGAAGGACACTGAAGCTTTCTTT. Translation: CASSKPLRGRKDTEAFF.

The chain couples TRBV5-6 to TRBJ2-5, with a tentative D call TRBD2 (5 bases). The CDR3 covers 15 residues. CDR1 SGHDT and CDR2 YYEEEE come from the germline V gene. Trimming shortened V by 2 bases and J by 7 bases, and 18 bases separated the two germline ends. The CDR3 nucleotides read TGTGCCAGCAGCTTCGTAGGCGTACGGGGATGGACCCAGTACTTC. This gives the protein CASSFVGVRGWTQYF.

This chain uses TRBV7-2 with TRBJ2-5; 8 bases align to TRBD2. This CDR3 is built from 15 residues. V was pared by 0 bases and J by 2 bases, with 2 bases of the junction left unmatched. Per germline, CDR1 SGHTA and CDR2 FQGNSA. CDR3 bases: TGTGCCAGCAGCTTAGCACTAGCGGAACAAGAGACCCAGTACTTC. Residues: CASSLALAEQETQYF.

This chain uses TRBV12-3 or TRBV12-4 with TRBJ1-6; no clear D. This CDR3 is built from 12 residues. Trimming removed 4 bases at V and 7 bases at J, with 5 bases between. The CDR3 DNA is TGTGCCAGCAGTTCCCCAAATTCACCCCTCCACTTT. Amino acid sequence: CASSSPNSPLHF.

The V call is TRBV5-1, the J call TRBJ2-5, with a possible D match to TRBD1 (5 bases). V lost 2 bases and J 5 bases, leaving 10 bases between the germline ends. Germline CDR1 SGHRS, CDR2 YFSETQ. The CDR3 spans 13 residues. The CDR3 sequence is CASSFMGQETQYF. Written as DNA, the CDR3 is TGCGCCAGCAGCTTCATGGGGCAGGAGACCCAGTACTTC.

The genes are TRBV7-9 and TRBJ2-1; 7 bases fit TRBD2. This CDR3 spans 13 amino acids. V trimming: 7 bases; J trimming: 7 bases; junction bases outside the gene matches: 7. Germline V gives CDR1 SEHNR, CDR2 FQNEAQ (reference sequence). The CDR3 DNA reads TGTGCCAGCACCGGGGGGTCTTGGAATGAGCAGTTCTTC. Its protein is CASTGGSWNEQFF.

The chain uses TRBV7-8 and TRBJ2-7; 7 nucleotides match TRBD2. The CDR3 is 15 amino acids. Germline loops: CDR1 SGHVS, CDR2 FQNEAQ. V dropped 1 base and J dropped 4; count of bases not matched to a gene: 7. The DNA for the CDR3 is TGTGCCAGCAGCTTAGTGGCGGGAGCATCTTACGAGCAGTACTTC. This encodes CASSLVAGASYEQYF. The whole variable domain, filled in from reference TRBV7-8 and TRBJ2-7, reads GAGVSQSPRYKVAKRGQDVALRCDPISGHVSLFWYQQALGQGPEFLTYFQNEAQLDKSGLPSDRFFAERPEGSVSTLKIQRTQQEDSAVYLCASSLVAGASYEQYFGPGTRLTVT.

CDR3 in amino acids: CASRRGLAGGPATQYF. In DNA form, the CDR3 reads TGTGCCAGCAGGCGTGGACTAGCGGGAGGGCCAGCGACCCAGTACTTC. The rearrangement uses TRBV2 and TRBJ2-5, with 15 bases lining up with TRBD2. This CDR3 is built from 16 residues. Germline lookup yields CDR1 SNHLY and CDR2 FYNNEI. V dropped 6 bases and J dropped 7; count of bases not matched to a gene: 9.

This chain joins TRBV7-9 and TRBJ1-4; 8 bases are shared with TRBD1. Germline assignment: CDR1 SEHNR and CDR2 FQNEAQ (reference sequence). After removal of 5 bases from V and 4 bases from J, the junction contained 6 bases not matched to a gene. The CDR3 length is 15 residues. The CDR3 coding sequence is TGTGCCAGCAGCCCCGGACAGGGTAATAATGAAAAACTGTTTTTT. This encodes CASSPGQGNNEKLFF.

The rearrangement links TRBV6-2 or TRBV6-3 to TRBJ2-7; D possibly corresponds to TRBD1 (6 bases). This CDR3 has 15 amino acids. The germline gives CDR1 MNHEY, CDR2 SVGEGT. The ends were cut back, 1 base at V and 3 bases at J, with 13 bases in the middle. The CDR3 loop reads CASSYFDRRDYEQYF. The CDR3 DNA reads TGTGCCAGCAGTTACTTCGACAGGAGAGACTACGAGCAGTACTTC.

This clone was detected once. The chain has TRBV7-2 and TRBJ1-5; a possible D gene is TRBD1 (5 bases). The CDR3 totals 14 residues. The germline gives CDR1 SGHTA, CDR2 FQGNSA. V was clipped by 5 bases and J by 3 bases, with 11 bases between them. The DNA of the CDR3 is TGTGCCAGCAGCCGCGACAGACTCAATCAGCCCCAGCATTTT. Its translation is CASSRDRLNQPQHF.

This clone was observed a single time. The chain links TRBV19 to TRBJ2-7, with no clear D. From germline, CDR1 is LNHDA and CDR2 SQIVND (reference sequence). V was cut by 3 bases and J by 0 bases, with 9 bases left in between. The CDR3 spans 14 residues. The CDR3 DNA reads as TGTGCCAGTAGTATGTACATTTCCTCCTACGAGCAGTACTTC. Its protein is CASSMYISSYEQYF.

This clone was found a few times. V usage is TRBV11-2 and J usage is TRBJ2-3, with 12 bases matching TRBD2. The CDR3 totals 17 residues. Germline-derived CDR1 and CDR2 are SGHAT and FQNNGV. The junction had 8 bases not matched to a gene; V was cut back by 5 bases and J by 2 bases. DNA for the CDR3: TGTGCCAGCAGCCGAAGGACTAGCGGGACCTTCACAGATACGCAGTATTTT. Translated: CASSRRTSGTFTDTQYF. The full variable domain, with the rest looked up from reference TRBV11-2 and TRBJ2-3, is EAGVAQSPRYKIIEKRQSVAFWCNPISGHATLYWYQQILGQGPKLLIQFQNNGVVDDSQLPKDRFSAERLKGVDSTLKIQPAKLEDSAVYLCASSRRTSGTFTDTQYFGPGTRLTVL.

The chain couples TRBV5-4 to TRBJ2-6; D remains unclear. The CDR3 consists of 16 residues. CDR1 is SGHNT, CDR2 YYREEE, per germline (reference sequence). Trimming removed 6 bases from V and 4 bases from J, with 17 bases in between. CDR3 sequence: CASTSSIAAGANVLTF. CDR3 DNA: TGTGCCAGCACCTCATCCATAGCAGCCGGGGCCAACGTCCTGACTTTC.

The chain recombines TRBV14 with TRBJ2-1, with D possibly TRBD2 on 6 matching bases. This CDR3 contains 13 residues. V was shortened by 4 bases and J by 3 bases, with 7 bases between the two germline ends. Looked up from germline, CDR1 is SGHDN and CDR2 is FVKESK. CDR3 protein: CASSRDFYNEQFF. The CDR3 DNA reads as TGTGCCAGCAGCCGGGACTTCTACAATGAGCAGTTCTTC.

V and J are TRBV11-2 and TRBJ2-2; 9 bases map to TRBD2. The V and J ends lost 0 bases and 5 bases, in that order; junction bases with no gene match: 10. CDR3 size: 18 residues. Per the germline V gene, CDR1 is SGHAT and CDR2 is FQNNGV. CDR3: CASSLDRLAGTSTGELFF. The CDR3 nucleotides read TGTGCCAGCAGCTTAGATCGGCTAGCGGGGACCAGTACCGGGGAGCTGTTTTTT.